This TCR beta chain was recorded in a study of shared clonotypes between healthy human individuals. CDR1 is GTSNPN, CDR2 SVGIG, per germline (reference sequence). This CDR3 is built from 11 residues. Trimming took off 6 bases at V and 5 bases at J, with 11 bases between the two ends. Adult donors, all healthy and HIV-negative, had no recent acute infections or vaccinations. Sequencing used immunoSEQ multiplex PCR; TCRdb keeps in-frame clones, though not all of them. The sample lists approximately 2,300,000 clones; 85% to 95% were seen once. This receptor was taken from a man between 18 and 35 years old in good health. Some clones in this sample may be carry-over from other donors' samples. Sequencing was performed on naive CD4+ T cells from PBMCs. The subset here: CD45RA+ positively selected. The chain uses TRBV30 and TRBJ2-7; D gene unclear. The CDR3 coding sequence is TGTGCCTGCCCCCGTGACAACGAGCAGTACTTC. Translating gives CACPRDNEQYF.